This TCR beta chain was recorded in a study of post-analysis software for immune sequencing data. The length of the CDR3 is 13 residues. Per the germline V gene, CDR1 is SGDLS and CDR2 is YYNGEE. Tagging with unique molecular identifiers was a feature of the TCR beta cDNA libraries. TCRdb reprocessed the PCR reads via MiXCR and lists one record per CDR3 protein. The sample consists of hundreds of thousands of distinct CDR3 sequences, 59% of them appearing once. A word on this clonotype: Its antigen is not identified. One junction end disagrees with the germline gene, perhaps due to a read error.

Findings of the study overall: Among multiple sclerosis patients, normalized Chao1 diversity was significantly below that of controls. About 5 TRBV segments appeared more often in patients than in controls, and TRBV5-6, TRBV5-1 and TRBV20-1 were among these.

V gene TRBV9 combines with J gene TRBJ1-1; no definite D call. The sequenced sample consisted of blood. This TCR derives from a girl aged 2 to 9 with multiple sclerosis. CDR3 nucleotide sequence: TGTGCCAGCAGCGTGGCTGAGAACGCTGAAGCTTTCTTT. It translates to CASSVAENAEAFF.